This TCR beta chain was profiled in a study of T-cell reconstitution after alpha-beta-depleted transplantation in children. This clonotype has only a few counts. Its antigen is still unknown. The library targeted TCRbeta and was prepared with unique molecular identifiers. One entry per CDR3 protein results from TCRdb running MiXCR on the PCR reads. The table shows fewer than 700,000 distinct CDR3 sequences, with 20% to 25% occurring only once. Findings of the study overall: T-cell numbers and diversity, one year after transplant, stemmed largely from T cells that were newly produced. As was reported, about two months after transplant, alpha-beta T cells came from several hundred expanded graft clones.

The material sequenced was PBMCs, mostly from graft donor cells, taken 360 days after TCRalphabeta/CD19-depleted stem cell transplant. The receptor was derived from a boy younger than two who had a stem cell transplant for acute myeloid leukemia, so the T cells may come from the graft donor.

The DNA of the CDR3 is TGTGCCATCAGGCCCGGGACAGGGGAAGCAAGCTCCTACAATGAGCAGTTCTTC. This codes for CAIRPGTGEASSYNEQFF. This chain links TRBV10-3 with TRBJ2-1; TRBD1 matches at 10 bases. V shed 6 bases, J shed 0 bases, and the junction held 11 bases outside the gene matches. Germline CDR1 ENHRY, CDR2 SYGVKD. This CDR3 is built from 18 residues.